The rows below give T cell receptor beta chains drawn from one sample of a study of CD8 T cells in Susac syndrome. TCRdb itself ran the immunoSEQ multiplex PCR reads through MiXCR, one entry per CDR3 protein. The sample consists of some 190,000 distinct CDR3 sequences, approximately 94% of them appearing once. The specimen sequenced was CD4+ T cells from PBMCs. All receptors derive from a human donor with Susac syndrome. CDR3s include the opening cysteine and the closing phenylalanine or tryptophan. The D gene is left open where the match is weak. Clone size appears in some rows only: once, few, many, or a class for an expanded clone.

clone size,V gene,J gene,D gene,CDR3 protein,CDR3 DNA
NA,TRBV6-1,TRBJ1-5,NA,CASSEFPGNSNQPQHF,TGTGCCAGCAGTGAATTTCCCGGGAATAGCAATCAGCCCCAGCATTTT
NA,TRBV7-2,TRBJ2-2,TRBD1,CASSFTGGTGELFF,TGTGCCAGCAGCTTTACAGGGGGCACCGGGGAGCTGTTTTTT
once,TRBV29-1,TRBJ2-2,NA,CSAGPRVNTGELFF,TGCAGCGCGGGTCCCAGAGTGAACACCGGGGAGCTGTTTTTT
once,TRBV7-9,TRBJ1-4,NA,CASSLVSLGNEKLFF,TGTGCCAGCAGCTTAGTATCCCTGGGTAATGAAAAACTGTTTTTT
NA,TRBV13,TRBJ2-2,NA,CASSLLGLAGELFF,TGTGCCAGCAGCTTATTGGGTCTGGCCGGGGAGCTGTTTTTT
NA,TRBV14,TRBJ1-5,NA,CASSQNSNQPQHF,TGTGCCAGCAGCCAAAATAGCAATCAGCCCCAGCATTTT
NA,TRBV9,TRBJ1-3,TRBD1,CASSINDRGRGNTIYF,TGTGCCAGCAGCATTAACGACAGGGGACGTGGAAACACCATATATTTT
NA,TRBV5-4,TRBJ1-2,NA,CASSLISRDNYGYTF,TGTGCCAGCAGCCTAATCTCGCGGGACAACTATGGCTACACCTTC
NA,TRBV18,TRBJ1-2,NA,CASSSTDLGGYTF,TGTGCCAGCTCCTCGACAGATCTTGGCGGCTACACCTTC
NA,TRBV18,TRBJ2-2,NA,CASSPRAEAAGELFF,TGTGCCAGCTCACCACGGGCTGAAGCTGCCGGGGAGCTGTTTTTT
NA,TRBV7-9,TRBJ1-1,NA,CASSFTPNTEAFF,TGTGCCAGCAGCTTCACCCCGAACACTGAAGCTTTCTTT
NA,TRBV28,TRBJ2-5,TRBD1,CASSPQTGGGQETQYF,TGTGCCAGCAGTCCTCAGACAGGGGGCGGCCAAGAGACCCAGTACTTC
NA,TRBV20-1,TRBJ2-7,TRBD1,CSALTGAYEQYF,TGCAGTGCCCTGACAGGGGCCTACGAGCAGTACTTC
NA,TRBV2,TRBJ2-7,NA,CASSESGLPGDEQYF,TGTGCCAGCAGTGAATCAGGGTTACCCGGCGACGAGCAGTACTTC
NA,TRBV20-1,TRBJ1-1,NA,CSARDWTGNTEAFF,TGCAGTGCTAGAGATTGGACCGGGAACACTGAAGCTTTCTTT
NA,TRBV3-1,TRBJ2-5,NA,CASSQDLGLATQETQYF,TGTGCCAGCAGCCAAGATTTGGGGTTAGCGACACAAGAGACCCAGTACTTC
once,TRBV12-5,TRBJ2-5,TRBD2,CASGMGLDLGGTQYF,TGTGCTAGTGGTATGGGACTAGATCTCGGAGGGACCCAGTACTTC
NA,TRBV20-1,TRBJ2-7,TRBD2,CSATGRASGIYEQYF,TGCAGTGCTACAGGGCGGGCTAGCGGGATCTACGAGCAGTACTTC
NA,TRBV12-3/TRBV12-4,TRBJ2-1,NA,CASSPEGTQAGNEQFF,TGTGCCAGCAGTCCGGAGGGGACTCAAGCGGGCAATGAGCAGTTCTTC
NA,TRBV28,TRBJ1-1,NA,CASSLPLDGYEAFF,TGTGCCAGCAGTCTCCCACTCGACGGTTATGAAGCTTTCTTT
NA,TRBV12-3/TRBV12-4,TRBJ2-5,TRBD1,CASSGDRAYQETQYF,TGTGCCAGCAGTGGGGACAGAGCTTACCAAGAGACCCAGTACTTC
NA,TRBV4-2,TRBJ2-2,NA,CASSQNGGRSTGELFF,TGTGCCAGCAGCCAAAACGGGGGTCGGAGCACCGGGGAGCTGTTTTTT
once,TRBV20-1,TRBJ2-3,TRBD1,CSASTGTGVTDTQYF,TGCAGTGCTAGCACCGGGACAGGGGTAACTGATACGCAGTATTTT
NA,TRBV5-1,TRBJ2-6,NA,CASSSGQLSGANVLTF,TGCGCCAGCAGCTCAGGACAGCTCTCTGGGGCCAACGTCCTGACTTTC
NA,TRBV18,TRBJ1-2,NA,CASSREQGDYGYTF,TGTGCCAGCTCACGAGAGCAAGGGGACTATGGCTACACCTTC
NA,TRBV6-5,TRBJ2-2,NA,CASSQHGNTGELFF,TGTGCCAGCAGTCAACACGGTAACACCGGGGAGCTGTTTTTT
NA,TRBV18,TRBJ1-2,NA,CASSPSSTGLYGYTF,TGTGCCAGCTCACCCTCCAGCACAGGGCTCTATGGCTACACCTTC
NA,TRBV30,TRBJ1-2,TRBD1,CAWSAPGQGDGYTF,TGTGCCTGGAGTGCACCGGGACAGGGGGATGGCTACACCTTC
NA,TRBV29-1,TRBJ1-2,TRBD1,CSVDVGTGLAYGYTF,TGCAGCGTTGACGTCGGGACAGGGCTTGCCTATGGCTACACCTTC
NA,TRBV5-1,TRBJ2-7,NA,CASSLAATSEQYF,TGCGCCAGCAGCTTGGCAGCGACTTCCGAGCAGTACTTC
NA,TRBV3-1,TRBJ2-7,NA,CASSQDWDAGREQYF,TGTGCCAGCAGCCAAGACTGGGACGCTGGAAGGGAGCAGTACTTC
NA,TRBV29-1,TRBJ1-4,NA,CSAEGGPGREKLFF,TGCAGCGCTGAGGGTGGACCTGGGAGAGAAAAACTGTTTTTT
NA,TRBV30,TRBJ1-2,NA,CAWSPEGYYGYTF,TGTGCCTGGAGCCCCGAGGGTTACTATGGCTACACCTTC
NA,TRBV19,TRBJ1-1,TRBD1,CASWDRDNTEAFF,TGTGCCAGCTGGGACAGGGATAACACTGAAGCTTTCTTT
NA,TRBV6-1,TRBJ1-1,NA,CASSSEPWTQNTEAFF,TGTGCCAGCAGTAGTGAACCGTGGACACAGAACACTGAAGCTTTCTTT
NA,TRBV28,TRBJ2-5,NA,CASSSGPTGTQYF,TGTGCCAGCAGTTCGGGACCTACCGGGACCCAGTACTTC
NA,TRBV20-1,TRBJ2-5,TRBD2,CSATPGLGAGETQYF,TGCAGTGCAACCCCGGGACTAGGGGCCGGGGAGACCCAGTACTTC
NA,TRBV2,TRBJ1-1,NA,CASGQDGNTEAFF,TGTGCCAGCGGGCAGGATGGGAACACTGAAGCTTTCTTT